The sample holds many counts of the clone carrying this TCR beta chain. Its antigen remains unknown. The CDR3 extends over 17 amino acids. V lost 4 bases to trimming and J lost 1 base; unmatched junction nucleotides: 6. Per germline, CDR1 KGHSH and CDR2 LQKENI. Newly diagnosed patients aged 18 to 65 had hyperthyroidism of under 2 months' duration. The entry originates in a study of T cells in Graves' hyperthyroidism and ophthalmopathy. In the study overall: At the time of initial diagnosis and before any treatment, peripheral blood was collected.

Study results and caveats: Median prediction lead before ophthalmopathy onset was 6.5 months with the model. Most thyroid-expanded clonotypes above 0.001 were also found in blood.

Amplification of TCR beta CDR3 regions used RNA as the template. HTBI primers were the set used in a first-round RT-PCR of the TCR CDR3. TCRdb passed the multiplex PCR reads through MiXCR, listing each CDR3 protein once. This table holds 300,000 to 400,000 distinct CDR3 sequences, around 20% found once. Source material: blood. The chain is built from TRBV18 and TRBJ2-3; 12 nucleotides match TRBD2. The receptor was derived from a woman aged 50 to 60 with Graves' hyperthyroidism. The CDR3 nucleotides are TGTGCCAGCTCACGACTCCGGACTAGCGGGGGCACAGATACGCAGTATTTT. This encodes CASSRLRTSGGTDTQYF.